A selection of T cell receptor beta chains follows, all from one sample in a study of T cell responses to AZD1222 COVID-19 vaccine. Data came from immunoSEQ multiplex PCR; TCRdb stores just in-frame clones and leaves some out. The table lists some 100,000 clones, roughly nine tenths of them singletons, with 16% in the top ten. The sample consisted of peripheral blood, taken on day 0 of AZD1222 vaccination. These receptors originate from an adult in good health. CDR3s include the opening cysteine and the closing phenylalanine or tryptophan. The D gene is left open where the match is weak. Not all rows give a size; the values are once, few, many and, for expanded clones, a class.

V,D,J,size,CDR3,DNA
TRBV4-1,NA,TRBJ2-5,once,CASSQGPPRKTQYF,TGCGCCAGCAGCCAAGGCCCCCCTAGGAAGACCCAGTACTTC
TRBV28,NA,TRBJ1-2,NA,CASSYREGGYTF,TGTGCCAGCAGTTACAGGGAGGGTGGCTACACCTTC
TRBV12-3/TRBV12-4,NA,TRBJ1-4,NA,CASSSPGGAKLFF,TGTGCCAGCAGCAGCCCGGGGGGCGCAAAACTGTTTTTT
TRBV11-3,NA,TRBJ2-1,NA,CASSLGGMDNEQFF,TGTGCCAGCAGCTTAGGGGGTATGGACAATGAGCAGTTCTTC
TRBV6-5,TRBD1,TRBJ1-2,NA,CASSFGQGYGYTF,TGTGCCAGCAGCTTCGGACAGGGCTATGGCTACACCTTC
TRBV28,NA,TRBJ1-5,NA,CASREGGRINQPQHF,TGTGCCAGCAGGGAGGGCGGGCGGATTAATCAGCCCCAGCATTTT
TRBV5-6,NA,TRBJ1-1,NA,CASSFPNTEAFF,TGTGCCAGCAGCTTCCCGAACACTGAAGCTTTCTTT
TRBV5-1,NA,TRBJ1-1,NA,CASSFDIKDTEAFF,TGCGCCAGCAGCTTTGACATTAAGGACACTGAAGCTTTCTTT
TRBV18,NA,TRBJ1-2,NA,CASSPTGGMLDGYTF,TGTGCCAGCTCACCAACGGGGGGGATGTTGGATGGCTACACCTTC
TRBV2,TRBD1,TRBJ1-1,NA,CASRGDRQRNTEAFF,TGTGCCAGCAGGGGGGACAGACAAAGGAACACTGAAGCTTTCTTT
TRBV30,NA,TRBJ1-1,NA,CAWSLDRNTEAFF,TGTGCCTGGAGTCTCGACAGGAACACTGAAGCTTTCTTT
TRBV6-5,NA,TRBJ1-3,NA,CASRPGYSGNTIYF,TGTGCCAGCAGGCCGGGGTACTCTGGAAACACCATATATTTT
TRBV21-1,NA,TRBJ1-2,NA,CAIRQGRRDGYTF,TGTGCCATCAGACAGGGGAGAAGAGATGGCTACACCTTC
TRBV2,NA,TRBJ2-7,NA,CASRPGTFAAEQYF,TGTGCCAGCAGGCCCGGGACTTTTGCAGCCGAGCAGTACTTC
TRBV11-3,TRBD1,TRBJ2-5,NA,CASSLPTGLETQYF,TGTGCCAGCAGCTTACCGACAGGGTTAGAGACCCAGTACTTC
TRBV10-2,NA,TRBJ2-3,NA,CASSESDWGGDTQYF,TGCGCCAGCAGTGAGTCAGACTGGGGTGGAGATACGCAGTATTTT
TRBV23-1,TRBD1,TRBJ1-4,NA,CASSPYDRVEKLFF,TGCGCCAGCAGCCCCTACGACAGGGTTGAAAAACTGTTTTTT
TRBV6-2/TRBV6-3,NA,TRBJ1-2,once,CASSYTVSNYGYTF,TGTGCCAGCAGTTACACAGTATCTAACTATGGCTACACCTTC
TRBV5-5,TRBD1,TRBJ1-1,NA,CASSFGAGGERNTEAFF,TGTGCCAGCAGCTTTGGTGCAGGGGGAGAGAGGAACACTGAAGCTTTCTTT
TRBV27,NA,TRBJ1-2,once,CASSSYGKLDGYTF,TGTGCCAGCAGTTCCTATGGGAAGCTCGACGGCTACACCTTC
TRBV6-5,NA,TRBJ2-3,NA,CASYNRMDTQYF,TGTGCCAGCTACAATAGGATGGATACGCAGTATTTT
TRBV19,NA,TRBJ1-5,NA,CASRLRGRGRSNQPQHF,TGTGCCAGTAGACTCCGGGGCCGAGGGCGATCAAATCAGCCCCAGCATTTT
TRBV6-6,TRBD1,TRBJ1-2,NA,CASSSPGTGDYGYTF,TGTGCCAGCAGTAGTCCCGGGACAGGAGACTATGGCTACACCTTC
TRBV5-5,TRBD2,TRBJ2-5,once,CASSRGGVEETQYF,TGTGCCAGCAGTCGCGGGGGTGTTGAGGAGACCCAGTACTTC
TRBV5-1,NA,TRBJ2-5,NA,CASISQETQYF,TGCGCCAGCATTTCCCAAGAGACCCAGTACTTC
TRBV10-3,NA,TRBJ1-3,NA,CAISESLGAGNTIYF,TGTGCCATCAGTGAGTCATTGGGGGCTGGAAACACCATATATTTT
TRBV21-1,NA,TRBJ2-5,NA,CASSKEAGGVPETQYF,TGTGCCAGCAGCAAAGAAGCAGGGGGCGTTCCAGAGACCCAGTACTTC
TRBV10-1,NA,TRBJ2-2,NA,CASSDLRQASNTGELFF,TGCGCCAGCAGTGACCTAAGACAAGCTTCGAACACCGGGGAGCTGTTTTTT
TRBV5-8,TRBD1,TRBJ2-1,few,CASRRTGGNEQFF,TGTGCCAGCAGGCGTACAGGGGGCAATGAGCAGTTCTTC
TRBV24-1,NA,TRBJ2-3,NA,CATHGGAGTDTQYF,TGTGCCACCCATGGGGGGGCCGGGACAGATACGCAGTATTTT